This record looks at one T cell receptor (beta chain) sequence and its context. The antigen remains unidentified. The CDR3 loop spans 13 amino acids. V lost 5 bases and J lost 6; bases outside the gene matches: 6. The V gene's germline CDR1 is MNHEY and CDR2 SMNVEV (reference sequence). This entry belongs to a study of cytomegalovirus exposure and HLA in healthy donors. Study-level points and caveats: A classifier reportedly called cytomegalovirus status with high sensitivity and specificity.

The PCR made use of 60 Vbeta and 13 Jbeta primers. TCRdb's copy holds only in-frame clones and misses some; the assay was immunoSEQ multiplex PCR. The table counts about 200,000 clones; around 1.1% lies in the top ten. The chain carries TRBV27 and TRBJ2-7; 8 bases align to TRBD2. The receptor was isolated from a girl aged 2 to 10 in good health and CMV-seropositive. Input material: PBMCs. The CDR3 coding sequence is TGTGCCAGCAGTCAACTAGCGGCGAGCGAGCAGTACTTC. Its translation: CASSQLAASEQYF.